The TCR beta chain described here comes from a study of Graves' ophthalmopathy and Graves' hyperthyroidism. Study-wide results and caveats: Blood was where most expanded thyroid clonotypes above 0.001 frequency also turned up. Predictions made by the model for ophthalmopathy progression reached approximately 71% sensitivity and less than 80% specificity.

CDR3 size: 15 residues. The ends were cut back, 4 bases at V and 5 bases at J, with 18 bases in the middle. Germline V gene data show CDR1 as SGHNT and CDR2 as YYREEE (reference sequence). Ophthalmopathy donors were characterized by moderate-to-severe activity, CAS of at least 3, NOSPECS of at least 4, and duration under 3 months. Amplification of the TCR beta CDR3 regions used RNA transcripts (as template). RT-PCR was first run with HTBI primers, then multiplex PCR in a second round. TCRdb reanalysed the multiplex PCR reads using MiXCR and keeps one entry per CDR3 protein. The sample includes 200,000 to 250,000 distinct CDR3 sequences, around 45% seen only once; the top ten take over 40%. Worth noting for this clonotype: Its target is unknown.

Sequencing was carried out using peripheral blood. The TCR was taken from an adult man with Graves' ophthalmopathy. The rearrangement links TRBV5-4 to TRBJ1-2, with a possible D match to TRBD1 (6 bases). CDR3 sequence (DNA): TGTGCCAGCAGCCCGGGGGGCAGGGGCCAATATGGCTACACCTTC. As protein: CASSPGGRGQYGYTF.